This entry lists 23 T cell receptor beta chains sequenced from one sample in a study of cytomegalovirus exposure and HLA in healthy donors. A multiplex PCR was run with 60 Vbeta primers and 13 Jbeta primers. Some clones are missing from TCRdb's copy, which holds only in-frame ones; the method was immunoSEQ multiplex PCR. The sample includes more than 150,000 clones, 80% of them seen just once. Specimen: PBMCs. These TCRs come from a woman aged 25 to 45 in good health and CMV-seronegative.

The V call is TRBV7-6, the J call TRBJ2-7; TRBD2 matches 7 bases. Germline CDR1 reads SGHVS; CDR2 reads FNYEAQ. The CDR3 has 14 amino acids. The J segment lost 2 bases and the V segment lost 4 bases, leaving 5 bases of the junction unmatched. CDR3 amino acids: CASSYMGGTYEQYF. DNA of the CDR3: TGTGCCAGCAGCTACATGGGGGGGACCTACGAGCAGTACTTC.

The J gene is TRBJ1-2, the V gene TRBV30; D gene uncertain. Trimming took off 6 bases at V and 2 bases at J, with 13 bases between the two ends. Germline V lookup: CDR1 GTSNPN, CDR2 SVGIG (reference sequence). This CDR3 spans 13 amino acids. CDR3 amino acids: CACSWAANYGYTF. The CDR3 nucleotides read TGTGCCTGTTCCTGGGCAGCCAACTATGGCTACACCTTC.

The CDR3 here is CASRTGTIITDTQYF. CDR3 DNA sequence: TGTGCCAGTAGAACCGGGACAATTATCACAGATACGCAGTATTTT. The chain combines TRBV19 with TRBJ2-3, with a tentative D call TRBD1 (6 bases). The germline gives CDR1 LNHDA, CDR2 SQIVND (reference sequence). The CDR3 covers 15 residues. Trimming cost V 6 bases and J 2 bases, with 15 bases left between them.

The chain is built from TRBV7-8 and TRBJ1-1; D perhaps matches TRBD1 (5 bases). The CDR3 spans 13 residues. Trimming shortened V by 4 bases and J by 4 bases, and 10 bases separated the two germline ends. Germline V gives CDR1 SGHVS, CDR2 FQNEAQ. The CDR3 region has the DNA TGTGCCAGCAGCTCCGGAGGGACCACTGAAGCTTTCTTT. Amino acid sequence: CASSSGGTTEAFF.

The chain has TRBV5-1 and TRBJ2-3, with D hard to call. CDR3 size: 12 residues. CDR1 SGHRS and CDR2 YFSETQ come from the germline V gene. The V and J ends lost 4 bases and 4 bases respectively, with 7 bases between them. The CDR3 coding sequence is TGCGCCAGCAGCCTGACTCCAGATACGCAGTATTTT. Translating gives CASSLTPDTQYF.

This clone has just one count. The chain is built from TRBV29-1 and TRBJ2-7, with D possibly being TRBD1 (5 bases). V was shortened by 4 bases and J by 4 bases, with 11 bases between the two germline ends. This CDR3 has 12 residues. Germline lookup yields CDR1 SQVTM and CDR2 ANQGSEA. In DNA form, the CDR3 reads TGCAGCGTTGCGGCAGGACAATACGAGCAGTACTTC. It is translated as CSVAAGQYEQYF.

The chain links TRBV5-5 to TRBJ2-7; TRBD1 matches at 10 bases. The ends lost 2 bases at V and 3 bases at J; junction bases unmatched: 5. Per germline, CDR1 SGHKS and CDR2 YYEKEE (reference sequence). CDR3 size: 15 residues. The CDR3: CASSFLGQGVYEQYF. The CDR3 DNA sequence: TGTGCCAGCAGCTTTTTAGGACAGGGGGTCTACGAGCAGTACTTC.

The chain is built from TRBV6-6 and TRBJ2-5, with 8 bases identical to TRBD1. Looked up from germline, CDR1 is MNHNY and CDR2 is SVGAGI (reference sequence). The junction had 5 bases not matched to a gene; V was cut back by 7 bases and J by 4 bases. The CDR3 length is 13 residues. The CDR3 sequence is CASTDRGGETQYF. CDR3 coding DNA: TGTGCCAGCACCGACAGGGGAGGAGAGACCCAGTACTTC.

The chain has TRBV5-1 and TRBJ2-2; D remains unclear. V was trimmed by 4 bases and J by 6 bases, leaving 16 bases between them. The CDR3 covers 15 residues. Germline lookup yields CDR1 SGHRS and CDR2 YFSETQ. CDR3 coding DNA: TGCGCCAGCAGCCCCCGGCGGCCTGCGGCCGGGGAGCTGTTTTTT. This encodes CASSPRRPAAGELFF.

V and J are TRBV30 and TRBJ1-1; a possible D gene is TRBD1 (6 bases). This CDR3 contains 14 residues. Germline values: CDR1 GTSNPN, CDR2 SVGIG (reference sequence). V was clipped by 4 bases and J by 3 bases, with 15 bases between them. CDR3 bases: TGTGCCTGGACACGAGGCAGGGGAGACACTGAAGCTTTCTTT. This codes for CAWTRGRGDTEAFF.

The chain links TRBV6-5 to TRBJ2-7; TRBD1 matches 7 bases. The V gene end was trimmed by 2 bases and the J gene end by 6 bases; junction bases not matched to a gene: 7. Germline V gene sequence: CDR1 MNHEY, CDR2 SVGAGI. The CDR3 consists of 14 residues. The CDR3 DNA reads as TGTGCCAGCAGTTACACAGGGGCGGTTTTCGAGCAGTACTTC. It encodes CASSYTGAVFEQYF.

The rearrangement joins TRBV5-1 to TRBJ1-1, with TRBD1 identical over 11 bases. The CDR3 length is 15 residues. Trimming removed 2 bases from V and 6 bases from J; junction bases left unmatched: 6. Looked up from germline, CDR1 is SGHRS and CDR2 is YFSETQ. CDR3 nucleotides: TGCGCCAGCAGCTTCTCGGGACAGGGGGAGTCTGAAGCTTTCTTT. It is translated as CASSFSGQGESEAFF.

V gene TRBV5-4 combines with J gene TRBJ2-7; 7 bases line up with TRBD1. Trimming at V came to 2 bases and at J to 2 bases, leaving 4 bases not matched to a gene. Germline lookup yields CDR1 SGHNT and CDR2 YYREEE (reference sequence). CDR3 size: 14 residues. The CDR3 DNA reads TGTGCCAGCAGCTTTGGGACAGCTGCCTACGAGCAGTACTTC. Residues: CASSFGTAAYEQYF.

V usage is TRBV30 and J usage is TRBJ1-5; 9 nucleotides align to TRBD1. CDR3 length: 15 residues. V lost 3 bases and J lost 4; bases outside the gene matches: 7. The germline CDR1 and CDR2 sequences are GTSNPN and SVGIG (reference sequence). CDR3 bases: TGTGCCTGGAGGGAACAGGGGGCAGGGAATCAGCCCCAGCATTTT. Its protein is CAWREQGAGNQPQHF.

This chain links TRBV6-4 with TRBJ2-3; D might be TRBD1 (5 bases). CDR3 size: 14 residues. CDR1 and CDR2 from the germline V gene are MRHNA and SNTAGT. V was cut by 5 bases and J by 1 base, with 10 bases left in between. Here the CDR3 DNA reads TGTGCCAGCAGTCCAGGGCTAGGCACAGATACGCAGTATTTT. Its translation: CASSPGLGTDTQYF.

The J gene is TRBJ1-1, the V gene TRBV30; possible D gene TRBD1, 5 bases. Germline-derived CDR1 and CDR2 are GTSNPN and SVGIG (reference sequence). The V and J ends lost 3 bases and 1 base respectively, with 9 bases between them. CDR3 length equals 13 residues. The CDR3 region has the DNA TGTGCCTGGAGGCAACAGGCGAACACTGAAGCTTTCTTT. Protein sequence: CAWRQQANTEAFF.

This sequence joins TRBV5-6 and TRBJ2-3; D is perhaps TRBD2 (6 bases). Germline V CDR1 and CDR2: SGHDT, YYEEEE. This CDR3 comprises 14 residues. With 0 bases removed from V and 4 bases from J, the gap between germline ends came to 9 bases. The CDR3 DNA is TGTGCCAGCAGCTTGGTGGGGGGACCAGATACGCAGTATTTT. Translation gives CASSLVGGPDTQYF.

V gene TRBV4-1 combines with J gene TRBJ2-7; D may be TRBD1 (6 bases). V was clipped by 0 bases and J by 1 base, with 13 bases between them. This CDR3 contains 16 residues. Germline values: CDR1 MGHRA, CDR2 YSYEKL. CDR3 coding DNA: TGCGCCAGCAGCCAAGATTTCAGGGGTTGGTCCTACGAGCAGTACTTC. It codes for CASSQDFRGWSYEQYF.

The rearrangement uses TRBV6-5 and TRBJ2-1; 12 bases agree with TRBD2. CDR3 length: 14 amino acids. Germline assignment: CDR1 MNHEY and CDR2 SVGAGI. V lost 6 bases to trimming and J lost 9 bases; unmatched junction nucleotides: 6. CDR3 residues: CASSLAGGRREQFF. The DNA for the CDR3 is TGTGCCAGCAGCCTAGCGGGGGGGCGTCGTGAGCAGTTCTTC.

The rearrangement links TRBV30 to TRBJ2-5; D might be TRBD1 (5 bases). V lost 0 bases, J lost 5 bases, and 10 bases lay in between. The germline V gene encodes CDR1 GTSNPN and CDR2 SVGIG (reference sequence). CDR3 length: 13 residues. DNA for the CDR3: TGTGCCTGGAGTGTCCAGGGAAGCGAGACCCAGTACTTC. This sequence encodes CAWSVQGSETQYF.

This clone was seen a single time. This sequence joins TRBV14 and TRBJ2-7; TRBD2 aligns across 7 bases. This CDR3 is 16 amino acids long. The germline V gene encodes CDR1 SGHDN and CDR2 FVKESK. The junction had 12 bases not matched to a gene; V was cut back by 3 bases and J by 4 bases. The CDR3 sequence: CASSHSMGGGGYEQYF. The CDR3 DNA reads TGTGCCAGCAGCCATTCTATGGGCGGGGGTGGTTACGAGCAGTACTTC. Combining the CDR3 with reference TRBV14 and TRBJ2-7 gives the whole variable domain EAGVTQFPSHSVIEKGQTVTLRCDPISGHDNLYWYRRVMGKEIKFLLHFVKESKQDESGMPNNRFLAERTGGTYSTLKVQPAELEDSGVYFCASSHSMGGGGYEQYFGPGTRLTVT.

The CDR3 loop reads CASRPGTGSFRPTLHF. For the CDR3, the DNA is TGTGCCAGCAGACCCGGGACAGGGAGTTTCCGGCCGACCCTCCACTTT. V and J are TRBV7-9 and TRBJ1-6, with 9 bases identical to TRBD1. Germline V lookup: CDR1 SEHNR, CDR2 FQNEAQ (reference sequence). This CDR3 contains 16 residues. The V segment lost 6 bases and the J segment 14 bases; nucleotides outside the gene matches: 17.

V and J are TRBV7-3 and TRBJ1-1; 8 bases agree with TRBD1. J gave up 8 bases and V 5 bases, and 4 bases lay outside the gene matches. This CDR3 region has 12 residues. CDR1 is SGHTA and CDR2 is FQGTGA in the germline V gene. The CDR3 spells CASSQTGEEAFF. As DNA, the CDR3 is TGTGCCAGCAGCCAGACAGGGGAAGAAGCTTTCTTT.